This T cell receptor (beta chain) was identified during a study of long-term antiretroviral therapy in people with HIV. The study, taken as a whole, reports: Controls had broader CDR3 length ranges than HIV repertoires did.

Investigators performed immunoSEQ version v3.0 at survey level. Measured with immunoSEQ multiplex PCR; TCRdb has only the in-frame clones, and not every one. Here the sample spans 4,000 to 6,000 clones, about 88% being singletons. CDR1 SGDLS and CDR2 YYNGEE come from the germline V gene. The ends lost 6 bases at V and 5 bases at J; junction bases unmatched: 10. The CDR3 has 15 amino acids. Regarding this clone: What it binds is not known.

The chain uses TRBV9 and TRBJ1-2; 10 bases are shared with TRBD1. The sequence was collected from a woman between 50 and 59 years old with HIV. The sequencing here drew on unsorted PBMCs, taken 1.3 years after starting antiretroviral therapy. This CDR3 is CASNSPGTGEYGYTF. The CDR3 DNA sequence: TGTGCCAGCAACTCACCGGGGACAGGGGAATATGGCTACACCTTC.